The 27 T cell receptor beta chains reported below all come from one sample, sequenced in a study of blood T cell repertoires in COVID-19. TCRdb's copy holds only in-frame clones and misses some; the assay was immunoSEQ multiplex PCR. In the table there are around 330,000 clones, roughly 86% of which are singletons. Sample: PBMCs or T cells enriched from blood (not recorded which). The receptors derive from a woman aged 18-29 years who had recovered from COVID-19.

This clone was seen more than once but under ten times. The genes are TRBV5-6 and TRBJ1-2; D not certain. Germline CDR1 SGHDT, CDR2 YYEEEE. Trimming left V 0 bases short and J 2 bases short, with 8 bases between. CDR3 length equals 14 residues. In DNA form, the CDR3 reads TGTGCCAGCAGCTTGGGAGGTAGAAACTATGGCTACACCTTC. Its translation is CASSLGGRNYGYTF.

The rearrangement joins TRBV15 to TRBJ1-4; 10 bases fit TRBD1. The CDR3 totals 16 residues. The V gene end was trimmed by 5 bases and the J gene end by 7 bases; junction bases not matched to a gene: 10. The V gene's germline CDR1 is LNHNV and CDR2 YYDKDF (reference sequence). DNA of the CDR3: TGTGCCACCAGCCCATTAGGGGACAGGGGTACTGAAAAACTGTTTTTT. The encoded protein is CATSPLGDRGTEKLFF.

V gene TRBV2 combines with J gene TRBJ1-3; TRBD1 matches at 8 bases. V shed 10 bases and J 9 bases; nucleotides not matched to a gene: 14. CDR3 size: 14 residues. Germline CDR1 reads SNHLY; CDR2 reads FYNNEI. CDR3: CAKRNRTGPVTIYF. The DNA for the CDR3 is TGTGCCAAACGGAACAGGACAGGGCCGGTCACCATATATTTT.

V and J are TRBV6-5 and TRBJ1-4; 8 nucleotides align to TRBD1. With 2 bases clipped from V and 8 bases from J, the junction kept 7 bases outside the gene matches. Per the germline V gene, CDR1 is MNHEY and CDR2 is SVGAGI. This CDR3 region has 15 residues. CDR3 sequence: CASSYQGAHPEKLFF. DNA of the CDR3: TGTGCCAGCAGTTACCAGGGGGCGCATCCCGAAAAACTGTTTTTT.

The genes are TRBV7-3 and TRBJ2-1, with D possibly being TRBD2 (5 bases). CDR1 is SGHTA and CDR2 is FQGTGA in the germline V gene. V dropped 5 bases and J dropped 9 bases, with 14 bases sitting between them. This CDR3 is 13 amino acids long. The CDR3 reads CASSVTGVGEQFF. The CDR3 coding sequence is TGTGCCAGCAGCGTGACCGGGGTGGGTGAGCAGTTCTTC.

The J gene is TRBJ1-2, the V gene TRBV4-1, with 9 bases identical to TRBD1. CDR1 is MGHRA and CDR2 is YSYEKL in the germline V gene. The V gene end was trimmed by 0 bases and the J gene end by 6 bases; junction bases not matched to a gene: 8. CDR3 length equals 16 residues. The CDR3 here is CASSQERAQGAHGYTF. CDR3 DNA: TGCGCCAGCAGCCAAGAAAGGGCACAGGGGGCCCATGGCTACACCTTC.

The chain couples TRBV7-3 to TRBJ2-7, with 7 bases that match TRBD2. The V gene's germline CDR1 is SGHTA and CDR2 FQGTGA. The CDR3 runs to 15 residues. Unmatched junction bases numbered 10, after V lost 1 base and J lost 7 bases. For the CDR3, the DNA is TGTGCCAGCAGCTTAATAGGGGCGGGAGTGAGGGAGCAGTACTTC. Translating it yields CASSLIGAGVREQYF.

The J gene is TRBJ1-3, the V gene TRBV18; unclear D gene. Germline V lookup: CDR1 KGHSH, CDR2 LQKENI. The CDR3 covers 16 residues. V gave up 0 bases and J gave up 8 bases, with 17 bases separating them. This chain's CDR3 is CASSPPKPGLGYTIYF. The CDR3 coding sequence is TGTGCCAGCTCACCACCGAAACCAGGACTCGGGTACACCATATATTTT.

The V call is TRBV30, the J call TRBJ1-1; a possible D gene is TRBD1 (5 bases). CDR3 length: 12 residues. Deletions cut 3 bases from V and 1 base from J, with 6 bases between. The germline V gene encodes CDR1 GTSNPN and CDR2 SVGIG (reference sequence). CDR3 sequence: CAWRGQNTEAFF. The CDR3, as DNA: TGTGCCTGGAGGGGGCAGAACACTGAAGCTTTCTTT.

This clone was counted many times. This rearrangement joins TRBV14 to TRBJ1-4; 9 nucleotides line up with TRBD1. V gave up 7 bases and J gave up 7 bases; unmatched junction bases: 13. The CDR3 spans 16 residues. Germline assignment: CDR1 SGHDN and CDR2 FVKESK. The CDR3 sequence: CASKRDRAFLVEKLFF. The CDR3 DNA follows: TGTGCCAGCAAGCGGGACAGGGCTTTTTTAGTTGAAAAACTGTTTTTT.

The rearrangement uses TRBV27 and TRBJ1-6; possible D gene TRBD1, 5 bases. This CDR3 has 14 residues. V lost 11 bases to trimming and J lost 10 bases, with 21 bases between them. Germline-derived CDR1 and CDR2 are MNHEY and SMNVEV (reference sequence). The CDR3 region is CASREGTGGSPLHF. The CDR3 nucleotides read TGTGCCTCGCGGGAGGGGACCGGGGGATCACCCCTCCACTTT.

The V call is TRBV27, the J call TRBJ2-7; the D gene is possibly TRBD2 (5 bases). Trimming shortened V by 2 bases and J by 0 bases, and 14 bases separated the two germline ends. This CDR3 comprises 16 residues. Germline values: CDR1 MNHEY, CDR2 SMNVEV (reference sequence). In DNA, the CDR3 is TGTGCCAGCAGTTTAGGACCCAGAGGGCTCTCCTACGAGCAGTACTTC. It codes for CASSLGPRGLSYEQYF.

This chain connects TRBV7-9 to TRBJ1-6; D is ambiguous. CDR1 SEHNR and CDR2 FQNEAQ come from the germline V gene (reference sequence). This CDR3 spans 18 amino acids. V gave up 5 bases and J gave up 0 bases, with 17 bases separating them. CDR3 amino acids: CASSPYSSGSSYNSPLHF. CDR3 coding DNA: TGTGCCAGCAGCCCGTATTCTTCCGGGAGCTCCTATAATTCACCCCTCCACTTT.

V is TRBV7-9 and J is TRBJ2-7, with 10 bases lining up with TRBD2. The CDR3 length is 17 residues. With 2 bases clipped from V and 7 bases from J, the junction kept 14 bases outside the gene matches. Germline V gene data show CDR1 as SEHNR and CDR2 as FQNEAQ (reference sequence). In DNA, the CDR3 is TGTGCCAGCAGCTTAAGTCCTAGCGGGGGAAATTTGTGGGAGCAGTACTTC. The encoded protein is CASSLSPSGGNLWEQYF.

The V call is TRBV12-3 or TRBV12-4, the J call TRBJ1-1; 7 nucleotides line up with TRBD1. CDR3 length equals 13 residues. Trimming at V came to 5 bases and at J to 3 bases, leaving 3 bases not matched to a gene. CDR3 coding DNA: TGTGCCAGCAGTGGGACAGCAGACACTGAAGCTTTCTTT. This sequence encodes CASSGTADTEAFF.

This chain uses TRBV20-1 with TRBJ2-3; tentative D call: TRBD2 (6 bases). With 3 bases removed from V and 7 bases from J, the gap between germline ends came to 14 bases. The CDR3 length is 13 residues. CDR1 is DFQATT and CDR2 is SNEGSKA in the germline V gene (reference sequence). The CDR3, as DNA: TGCAGTGCTAGTTCGGACGGAGGGAATACGCAGTATTTT. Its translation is CSASSDGGNTQYF.

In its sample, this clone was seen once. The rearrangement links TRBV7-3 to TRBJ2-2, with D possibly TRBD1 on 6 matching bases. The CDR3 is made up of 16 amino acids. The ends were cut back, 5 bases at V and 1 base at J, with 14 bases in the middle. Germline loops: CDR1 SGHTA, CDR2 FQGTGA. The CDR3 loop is CASSPQGPMNTGELFF. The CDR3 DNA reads TGTGCCAGCAGCCCCCAGGGGCCGATGAACACCGGGGAGCTGTTTTTT.

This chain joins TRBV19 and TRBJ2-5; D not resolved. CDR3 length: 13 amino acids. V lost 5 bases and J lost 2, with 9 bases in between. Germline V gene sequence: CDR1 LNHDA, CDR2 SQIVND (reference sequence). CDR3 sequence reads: CASSFRVQETQYF. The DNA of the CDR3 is TGTGCCAGTAGTTTCCGGGTTCAAGAGACCCAGTACTTC.

CDR3 bases: TGTGCCAGCAGTTTATCGCGGCAGTCCTACGAGCAGTACTTC. Its translation is CASSLSRQSYEQYF. The chain recombines TRBV27 with TRBJ2-7; no definite D call. The ends were cut back, 0 bases at V and 1 base at J, with 7 bases in the middle. This CDR3 contains 14 residues. Germline assignment: CDR1 MNHEY and CDR2 SMNVEV (reference sequence).

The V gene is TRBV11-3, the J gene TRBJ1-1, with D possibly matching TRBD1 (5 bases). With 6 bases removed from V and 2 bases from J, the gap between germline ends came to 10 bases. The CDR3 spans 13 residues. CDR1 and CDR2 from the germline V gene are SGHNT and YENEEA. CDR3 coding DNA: TGTGCCAGCAGTCTCCAGGGAAACACTGAAGCTTTCTTT. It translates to CASSLQGNTEAFF.

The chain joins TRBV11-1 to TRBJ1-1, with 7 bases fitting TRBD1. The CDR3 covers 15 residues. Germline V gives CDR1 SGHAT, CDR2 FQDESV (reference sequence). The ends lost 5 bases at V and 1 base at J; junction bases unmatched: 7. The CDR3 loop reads CASSLFTGENTEAFF. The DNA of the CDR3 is TGTGCCAGCAGCCTTTTTACAGGGGAGAACACTGAAGCTTTCTTT.

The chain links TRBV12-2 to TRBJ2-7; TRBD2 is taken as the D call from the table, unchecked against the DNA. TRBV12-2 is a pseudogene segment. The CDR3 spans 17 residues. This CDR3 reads CASRLEKAGPSSYEQYF. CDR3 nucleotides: TGTGCAAGTCGCTTGGAAAAAGCGGGGCCTAGCTCCTACGAGCAGTACTTC.

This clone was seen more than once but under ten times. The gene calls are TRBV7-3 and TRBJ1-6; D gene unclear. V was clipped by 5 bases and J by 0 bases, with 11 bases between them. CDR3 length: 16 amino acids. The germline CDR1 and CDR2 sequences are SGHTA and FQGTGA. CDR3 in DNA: TGTGCCAGCAGCCTTCTAGGAGGCTCCTATAATTCACCCCTCCACTTT. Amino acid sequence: CASSLLGGSYNSPLHF.

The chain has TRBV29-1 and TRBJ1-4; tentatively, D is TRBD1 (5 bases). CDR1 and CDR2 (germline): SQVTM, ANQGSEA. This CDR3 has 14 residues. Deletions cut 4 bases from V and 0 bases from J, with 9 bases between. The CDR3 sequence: CSVAVGATNEKLFF. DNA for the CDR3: TGCAGCGTTGCAGTAGGGGCAACTAATGAAAAACTGTTTTTT.

The CDR3 nucleotides read TGTGCCAGCAGTGAAGGTAAGGCTAGCGGGATCCGGTGGGAGCAGTACTTC. It translates to CASSEGKASGIRWEQYF. This chain uses TRBV2 with TRBJ2-7; TRBD2 matches 9 bases. The CDR3 has 17 residues. Germline CDR1 and CDR2: SNHLY and FYNNEI. J lost 7 bases, V lost 1 base, and 14 bases had no gene match.

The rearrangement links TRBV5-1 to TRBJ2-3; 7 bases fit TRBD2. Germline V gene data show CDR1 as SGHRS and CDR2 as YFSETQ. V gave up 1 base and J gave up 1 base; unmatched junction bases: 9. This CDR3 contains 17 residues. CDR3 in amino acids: CASSLLSAGDGTDTQYF. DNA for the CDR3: TGCGCCAGCAGCTTGCTCTCGGCGGGAGATGGCACAGATACGCAGTATTTT. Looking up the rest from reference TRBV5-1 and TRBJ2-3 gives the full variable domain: KAGVTQTPRYLIKTRGQQVTLSCSPISGHRSVSWYQQTPGQGLQFLFEYFSETQRNKGNFPGRFSGRQFSNSRSEMNVSTLELGDSALYLCASSLLSAGDGTDTQYFGPGTRLTVL.

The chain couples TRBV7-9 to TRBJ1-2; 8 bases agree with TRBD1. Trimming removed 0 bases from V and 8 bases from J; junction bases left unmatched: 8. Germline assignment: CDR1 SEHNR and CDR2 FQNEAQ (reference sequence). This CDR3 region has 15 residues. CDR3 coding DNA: TGTGCCAGCAGCTTAGCGCCGGACAGGGTTGGCGGCTACACCTTC. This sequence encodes CASSLAPDRVGGYTF.